Shown below are 22 T cell receptor beta chains from a single sample sequenced in a study of metastatic and nonmetastatic thyroid tumors. Each patient came to thyroid surgery without any prior treatment (of any kind). TCRdb redid the clone calls on the PCR reads using MiXCR. The repertoire holds 91,000 or so clones, with 10% to 15% as singletons. Sequencing was done on a sample of blood. Receptors originate from a female donor with papillary thyroid cancer or a benign thyroid nodule (not recorded which). Some clones in this sample may be carry-over from other donors' samples.

The chain is built from TRBV4-1 and TRBJ2-7, with 13 bases lining up with TRBD2. V dropped 5 bases and J dropped 5; count of bases not matched to a gene: 12. The CDR3 is 17 amino acids. Germline values: CDR1 MGHRA, CDR2 YSYEKL. The DNA of the CDR3 is TGCGCCAGCAGCTTGGACCCCCCCGGGACTAGCGGGAACGAGCAGTACGTC. It is translated as CASSLDPPGTSGNEQYV.

In the case of this clone: It may be a read error: a sequence one base away is much more abundant. The chain carries TRBV7-2 and TRBJ2-2; perhaps TRBD2 as D (5 bases). This CDR3 is 15 amino acids long. Germline V CDR1 and CDR2: SGHTA, FQGNSA. The CDR3 here is CASSLARANTGEPFF. The CDR3 DNA follows: TGTGCCAGCAGCTTAGCCCGAGCGAACACCGGGGAGCCGTTTTTT.

This clone showed up many times. The gene calls are TRBV6-2 or TRBV6-3 and TRBJ2-3, with TRBD1 matching 9 bases. V lost 4 bases, J lost 5 bases, and 10 bases stayed unmatched. The CDR3 length is 16 residues. From germline, CDR1 is MNHEY and CDR2 SVGEGT. This chain's CDR3 is CASSSAARQGVDTQYF. CDR3 DNA: TGTGCCAGCAGTTCCGCCGCCAGACAGGGGGTAGATACGCAGTATTTT.

This clone was detected many times. This chain uses TRBV3-1 with TRBJ1-2, with D unclear. Germline assignment: CDR1 LGHDT and CDR2 YNNKEL (reference sequence). With 1 base removed from V and 5 bases from J, the gap between germline ends came to 8 bases. The length of the CDR3 is 13 residues. CDR3 DNA sequence: TGTGCCAGCAGCCAAGGGCCCTTTTATGGCTACACCTTC. Translating gives CASSQGPFYGYTF.

Ten or more counts support this clone. As DNA, the CDR3 is TGTGCCAGCAGTTCTTATAGGACGAGCTCTGCAACTAATGAAAAACTGTTTTTT. Its translation: CASSSYRTSSATNEKLFF. V usage is TRBV6-1 and J usage is TRBJ1-4, with D hard to call. This CDR3 comprises 18 residues. V lost 5 bases and J 0 bases, leaving 19 bases between the germline ends. Looked up from germline, CDR1 is MNHNS and CDR2 is SASEGT.

There are many counts of this clone. This chain links TRBV6-1 with TRBJ1-6; TRBD1 might be the D (5 bases). The V end lost 5 bases, the J end lost 7 bases, and 15 bases lay between the germline ends. Germline lookup yields CDR1 MNHNS and CDR2 SASEGT. The CDR3 has 15 amino acids. CDR3 sequence: CASSWQGDGNSPLHF. The CDR3 region has the DNA TGTGCCAGCAGTTGGCAGGGCGATGGGAATTCACCCCTCCACTTT.

The CDR3 protein is CASSPRQGAFGDSDQYF. DNA for the CDR3: TGTGCCAGCAGTCCGAGACAGGGAGCTTTCGGGGACTCCGATCAGTACTTC. The chain recombines TRBV28 with TRBJ2-7, with D possibly TRBD1 on 7 matching bases. CDR3 size: 17 residues. CDR1 MDHEN and CDR2 SYDVKM come from the germline V gene. Between the trimmed V and J ends, which lost 5 bases and 10 bases, there was a span of 30 bases. The whole variable domain, remainder taken from reference TRBV28 and TRBJ2-7, is DVKVTQSSRYLVKRTGEKVFLECVQDMDHENMFWYRQDPGLGLRLIYFSYDVKMKEKGDIPEGYSVSREKKERFSLILESASTNQTSMYLCASSPRQGAFGDSDQYFGPGTRLTVT.

This clone was seen more than once but under ten times. This may arise from a read error, as a much more abundant clone is one base away. The same CDR3 is also encoded by other DNA sequences in this sample. The rearrangement joins TRBV7-3 to TRBJ2-1; D not resolved. CDR1 and CDR2 from the germline V gene are SGHTA and FQGTGA. The CDR3 extends over 13 amino acids. The CDR3, as DNA: TGCGCCAGCAGCCCCGGCGGTCTGGGTGAGCAGTTCTTC. This gives the protein CASSPGGLGEQFF. The complete variable domain, with remaining parts taken from reference TRBV7-3 and TRBJ2-1, reads GAGVSQTPSNKVTEKGKYVELRCDPISGHTALYWYRQSLGQGPEFLIYFQGTGAADDSGLPNDRFFAVRPEGSVSTLKIQRTERGDSAVYLCASSPGGLGEQFFGPGTRLTVL.

In its sample, this clone was seen a few times. This may come from a read error, since a much larger clone is one base off. The J gene is TRBJ2-5, the V gene TRBV7-2; 8 bases align to TRBD1. The CDR3 totals 12 residues. V lost 5 bases and J lost 8; bases outside the gene matches: 4. Germline V CDR1 and CDR2: SGHTA, FQGNSA. The CDR3: CASSTGGCTQYF. CDR3 coding DNA: TGTGCCAGCAGCACAGGGGGATGTACCCAGTACTTC.

This clone was detected only a few times. A much larger clone lies a single base off, so this may be a read error. The rearrangement joins TRBV7-9 to TRBJ2-5; D unclear. The ends were cut back, 5 bases at V and 4 bases at J, with 11 bases in the middle. Per the germline V gene, CDR1 is SEHNR and CDR2 is FQNEAQ (reference sequence). The CDR3 totals 13 residues. In DNA, the CDR3 is TGTGCCAGCAGCCGACATCTTGGAGAGACCCAGTACTTC. It specifies CASSRHLGETQYF.

For this clone: Just one base apart from a much larger clone, this may be a read error. The chain uses TRBV7-9 and TRBJ1-5; D gene ambiguous. The V end was cut by 4 bases, the J end by 6 bases, with 16 bases between. Germline CDR1 is SEHNR and CDR2 is FQNEAQ (reference sequence). The CDR3 is made up of 15 amino acids. CDR3 protein: CASSSTMAPGQPQHF. The DNA of the CDR3 is TGTGCCAGCAGCTCGACTATGGCTCCCGGTCAGCCCCAGCATTTT.

This clone showed up many times. The rearrangement joins TRBV2 to TRBJ2-5; D unresolved. Germline-derived CDR1 and CDR2 are SNHLY and FYNNEI. This CDR3 is built from 14 residues. V was trimmed by 0 bases and J by 0 bases, leaving 5 bases between them. The CDR3 loop reads CASSEAVYQETQYF. The CDR3 region has the DNA TGTGCCAGCAGTGAAGCGGTGTACCAAGAGACCCAGTACTTC.

With regard to this clone: A read error is possible here, since a much larger clone lies one base away. The V and J genes are TRBV5-4 and TRBJ1-6, with D unclear. V lost 1 base and J lost 9, with 20 bases in between. From germline, CDR1 is SGHNT and CDR2 YYREEE (reference sequence). The CDR3 extends over 17 amino acids. For the CDR3, the DNA is TGTGCCAGCAGCTTGTTTTTGGGTGGTTGGTCCTTTTCACCCCTCCACTTT. It is translated as CASSLFLGGWSFSPLHF.

This clone was seen a handful of times. Other nucleotide sequences from this sample produce the same CDR3. This sequence joins TRBV11-2 and TRBJ2-3; D possibly uses TRBD1 or TRBD2 (5 bases each). V dropped 4 bases and J dropped 0 bases, with 11 bases sitting between them. Germline V CDR1 and CDR2: SGHAT, FQNNGV. The CDR3 loop spans 15 amino acids. For the CDR3, the DNA is TGTGCCAGCAGCTACAGGACGGGAAGCACAGATACGCAGTATTTT. Encoded protein: CASSYRTGSTDTQYF. Based on the CDR3 plus reference TRBV11-2 and TRBJ2-3, the full variable domain is EAGVAQSPRYKIIEKRQSVAFWCNPISGHATLYWYQQILGQGPKLLIQFQNNGVVDDSQLPKDRFSAERLKGVDSTLKIQPAKLEDSAVYLCASSYRTGSTDTQYFGPGTRLTVL.

The V gene is TRBV6-5, the J gene TRBJ2-6, with D unresolved. Germline V gives CDR1 MNHEY, CDR2 SVGAGI. The CDR3 extends over 16 amino acids. V was cut by 2 bases and J by 7 bases, with 15 bases left in between. The chain's CDR3 is CASSYSSAPCANVLTF. The CDR3 DNA is TGTGCCAGCAGTTACAGTTCGGCTCCTTGTGCCAACGTCCTGACTTTC.

This clone came up a few times. A much larger clone lies one base from this, so it may be a read error. V gene TRBV28 combines with J gene TRBJ2-5; 9 nucleotides agree with TRBD1. With 6 bases clipped from V and 7 bases from J, the junction kept 12 bases outside the gene matches. This CDR3 is built from 15 residues. Germline values: CDR1 MDHEN, CDR2 SYDVKM. The CDR3 DNA is TGTGCCAGCAGCGACGCGACAGGGGGAGGGGGGACCCAGTACTTC. It yields the protein CASSDATGGGGTQYF.

This chain connects TRBV6-1 to TRBJ1-1; a possible D gene is TRBD1 (5 bases). Germline V gene sequence: CDR1 MNHNS, CDR2 SASEGT. This CDR3 is built from 13 residues. The CDR3: CSISPQVNTEAFF. The CDR3 coding sequence is TGTTCCATCAGCCCACAGGTTAACACTGAAGCTTTCTTT.

This sequence joins TRBV6-1 and TRBJ1-5; 10 positions match TRBD1. CDR3 length: 17 residues. V lost 5 bases to trimming and J lost 5 bases; unmatched junction nucleotides: 12. In germline, CDR1 is MNHNS, CDR2 SASEGT. This chain's CDR3 is CASSSFTGTGVYQPQHF. Here the CDR3 DNA reads TGTGCCAGCAGTTCTTTCACCGGGACAGGGGTCTATCAGCCCCAGCATTTT.

This clone came up many times. The V gene is TRBV6-2 or TRBV6-3, the J gene TRBJ2-7; 7 nucleotides match TRBD1. The CDR3 has 14 residues. The V gene end was trimmed by 2 bases and the J gene end by 4 bases; junction bases not matched to a gene: 5. Germline V gene lookup returns CDR1 MNHEY and CDR2 SVGEGT. The DNA for the CDR3 is TGTGCCAGCAGTTACACAGGGGAACCATACGAGCAGTACTTC. Protein: CASSYTGEPYEQYF.

This clone was found a few times. A single base separates this from a much larger clone, so it may be a read error. J is TRBJ2-3 and V is TRBV11-1, with 9 bases lining up with TRBD1. Germline CDR1 and CDR2: SGHAT and FQDESV (reference sequence). The CDR3 consists of 17 residues. V gave up 7 bases and J gave up 5 bases; unmatched junction bases: 16. Here the CDR3 DNA reads TGTGCCAGCATCAACCCACAGGGGGCGGACTTCAGAGATACGCAGTATTTT. Its protein product is CASINPQGADFRDTQYF.

This clone was counted at least ten times. The genes are TRBV5-1 and TRBJ2-7, with D perhaps assigned TRBD1 or TRBD2 (6 bases each). CDR1 SGHRS and CDR2 YFSETQ come from the germline V gene. Trimming cost V 4 bases and J 2 bases, with 22 bases left between them. The CDR3 is made up of 17 amino acids. CDR3 nucleotide sequence: TGCGCCAGCAGCCCCGGGGGCGGGTCAACGTTAACCTACGAGCAGTACTTC. This translates into CASSPGGGSTLTYEQYF.

This clone has a handful of counts. Just one base apart from a much larger clone, this may be a read error. The rearrangement links TRBV9 to TRBJ2-3, with TRBD1 identical over 9 bases. This CDR3 has 14 amino acids. The V gene's germline CDR1 is SGDLS and CDR2 YYNGEE. Germline trimming cut 7 bases from V and 3 bases from J; bases unmatched to any gene: 6. The CDR3 loop reads CASGHDRGTDTQYF. CDR3 DNA sequence: TGTGCCAGCGGCCATGACAGGGGGACAGATACGCAGTATTTT. Complete variable domain (other parts from reference TRBV9 and TRBJ2-3): DSGVTQTPKHLITATGQRVTLRCSPRSGDLSVYWYQQSLDQGLQFLIQYYNGEERAKGNILERFSAQQFPDLHSELNLSSLELGDSALYFCASGHDRGTDTQYFGPGTRLTVL.